Following are 19 T cell receptor beta chains from one sample sequenced in a study of cytotoxic CD8 clonotypes in ibrutinib-treated CLL. Sequencing was performed with immunoSEQ multiplex PCR; in TCRdb, only in-frame clones are kept and a portion is missing. This table has approximately 200,000 clones, over 55% appearing once. Sequenced material: PBMCs, taken after 24 months of ibrutinib treatment. These receptors were obtained from a human donor with chronic lymphocytic leukemia.

The chain carries TRBV28 and TRBJ2-3, with D possibly being TRBD2 (5 bases). V gave up 2 bases and J gave up 4 bases, with 13 bases separating them. Germline loops: CDR1 MDHEN, CDR2 SYDVKM. The CDR3 is 15 amino acids. CDR3 coding DNA: TGTGCCAGCAGTTTAAGGACCGGGAATGCAGATACGCAGTATTTT. It specifies CASSLRTGNADTQYF.

The chain recombines TRBV5-1 with TRBJ2-1; D remains unclear. With 0 bases removed from V and 11 bases from J, the gap between germline ends came to 9 bases. The CDR3 runs 12 residues. CDR1 and CDR2 (germline): SGHRS, YFSETQ. CDR3 residues: CASSLGARKQFF. CDR3 coding DNA: TGCGCCAGCAGCTTGGGGGCCAGGAAGCAGTTCTTC. The full variable domain, completed using reference TRBV5-1 and TRBJ2-1, is KAGVTQTPRYLIKTRGQQVTLSCSPISGHRSVSWYQQTPGQGLQFLFEYFSETQRNKGNFPGRFSGRQFSNSRSEMNVSTLELGDSALYLCASSLGARKQFFGPGTRLTVL.

This clone was observed a single time. CDR3: CASSLESSGSIRTDTQYF. The CDR3 region has the DNA TGTGCCAGCAGCTTGGAGTCTAGCGGGAGTATTCGGACAGATACGCAGTATTTT. The chain has TRBV5-6 and TRBJ2-3, with 10 bases identical to TRBD2. This CDR3 comprises 18 residues. The germline V gene has CDR1 SGHDT and CDR2 YYEEEE. The V and J ends lost 0 bases and 3 bases, in that order; junction bases with no gene match: 10.

This chain connects TRBV6-5 to TRBJ2-5, with 8 bases identical to TRBD1. Germline values: CDR1 MNHEY, CDR2 SVGAGI. This CDR3 has 14 amino acids. The J segment lost 6 bases and the V segment lost 6 bases, leaving 9 bases of the junction unmatched. The CDR3 region has the DNA TGTGCCAGCAGCACCAGGACAGGGTTGCAGACCCAGTACTTC. This sequence encodes CASSTRTGLQTQYF.

The gene calls are TRBV4-3 and TRBJ2-5; 13 bases fit TRBD2. Losses at the gene ends were 1 base for V and 5 bases for J; bases not matched to a gene: 7. The CDR3 totals 17 residues. Germline V lookup: CDR1 LGHNA, CDR2 YSLEER. CDR3 amino acids: CASSQGTSGSMAETQYF. The CDR3 DNA follows: TGCGCCAGCAGCCAAGGGACTAGCGGGAGCATGGCGGAGACCCAGTACTTC.

The rearrangement joins TRBV5-1 to TRBJ2-2, with D possibly TRBD2 on 5 matching bases. The V gene lost 1 base and the J gene lost 9 bases, with 16 bases spanning the gap. The CDR3 sequence is 15 residues long. In germline, CDR1 is SGHRS, CDR2 YFSETQ. The CDR3 sequence: CASSLSPDSLWELFF. The CDR3 region has the DNA TGCGCCAGCAGCTTGAGTCCGGACTCCCTTTGGGAGCTGTTTTTT.

This chain uses TRBV5-6 with TRBJ1-5, with D possibly TRBD1 on 6 matching bases. This CDR3 is built from 15 residues. Germline loops: CDR1 SGHDT, CDR2 YYEEEE. The V end was cut by 1 base, the J end by 6 bases, with 14 bases between. Here the CDR3 reads CASSLLRGKGQPQHF. CDR3 nucleotides: TGTGCCAGCAGCTTGCTTAGGGGGAAGGGTCAGCCCCAGCATTTT.

V and J are TRBV14 and TRBJ1-5; D not resolved. From germline, CDR1 is SGHDN and CDR2 FVKESK. The length of the CDR3 is 14 residues. The V end was cut by 1 base, the J end by 2 bases, with 6 bases between. This chain's CDR3 is CASSQGRGNQPQHF. CDR3 DNA: TGTGCCAGCAGCCAAGGACGGGGCAATCAGCCCCAGCATTTT.

A few counts support this clone. The gene calls are TRBV25-1 and TRBJ1-2, with 7 positions matching TRBD1. Germline V gene data show CDR1 as MGHDK and CDR2 as SYGVNS. V dropped 3 bases and J dropped 7; count of bases not matched to a gene: 8. CDR3 length: 14 amino acids. In nucleotides, the CDR3 is TGTGCCAGCAGTGATCCCGGGACAGCCCGTGGCTACACCTTC. It specifies CASSDPGTARGYTF.

This clone was observed a single time. J is TRBJ2-7 and V is TRBV30; D might be TRBD1 or TRBD2, each matching 5 bases. V lost 0 bases to trimming and J lost 2 bases, with 11 bases between them. The CDR3 covers 14 residues. Germline assignment: CDR1 GTSNPN and CDR2 SVGIG (reference sequence). The CDR3 bases are TGTGCCTGGAGTGTTGGGGACGGGGCCTACGAGCAGTACTTC. This encodes CAWSVGDGAYEQYF.

This chain connects TRBV6-5 to TRBJ2-4; 7 bases fit TRBD2. The length of the CDR3 is 12 residues. CDR1 is MNHEY, CDR2 SVGAGI, per germline. Germline trimming cut 8 bases from V and 8 bases from J; bases unmatched to any gene: 6. The CDR3 DNA is TGTGCCAGCCGGGACTATCGGGACATTCAGTACTTC. Translation gives CASRDYRDIQYF.

This sequence joins TRBV18 and TRBJ1-2; D gene uncertain. Germline V gives CDR1 KGHSH, CDR2 LQKENI. The CDR3 is 14 residues long. V was clipped by 6 bases and J by 3 bases, with 14 bases between them. CDR3 sequence (DNA): TGTGCCAGCTCGCGAGCACGAGAGGACTATGGCTACACCTTC. It is translated as CASSRAREDYGYTF.

This chain connects TRBV6-4 to TRBJ2-3, with D possibly matching TRBD2 (5 bases). Trimming removed 4 bases from V and 5 bases from J, with 16 bases in between. This CDR3 has 15 residues. Germline CDR1 MRHNA, CDR2 SNTAGT. The DNA of the CDR3 is TGTGCCAGCAGTGTGGGTACGGGATCTCTAGATACGCAGTATTTT. Encoded protein: CASSVGTGSLDTQYF.

In its sample, this clone was seen once. The genes are TRBV7-3 and TRBJ2-2; 9 bases match TRBD1. Germline V CDR1 and CDR2: SGHTA, FQGTGA. Trimming at V came to 3 bases and at J to 4 bases, leaving 0 bases not matched to a gene. This CDR3 has 14 amino acids. DNA of the CDR3: TGTGCCAGCAGCTTGACAGGGGGCACCGGGGAGCTGTTTTTT. Protein product: CASSLTGGTGELFF.

This rearrangement joins TRBV10-3 to TRBJ2-5; TRBD1 is a possible D gene (5 bases). The germline gives CDR1 ENHRY, CDR2 SYGVKD. The CDR3 loop spans 15 amino acids. Trimming stripped 3 bases from V and 4 bases from J, with 15 bases between. The CDR3 sequence is CAISDSGSDAETQYF. The CDR3, as DNA: TGTGCCATCAGTGACTCAGGGTCGGATGCAGAGACCCAGTACTTC.

The chain has TRBV29-1 and TRBJ2-7, with D possibly matching TRBD2 (6 bases). Per the germline V gene, CDR1 is SQVTM and CDR2 is ANQGSEA. V lost 5 bases to trimming and J lost 5 bases, with 16 bases between them. The CDR3 spans 13 residues. The CDR3 sequence: CSVPAGYGDEQYF. CDR3 DNA: TGCAGCGTTCCCGCGGGGTATGGAGACGAGCAGTACTTC.

This chain connects TRBV5-6 to TRBJ2-1; 9 bases agree with TRBD2. After removal of 6 bases from V and 8 bases from J, the junction contained 12 bases not matched to a gene. This CDR3 spans 15 amino acids. Germline CDR1 reads SGHDT; CDR2 reads YYEEEE. The DNA of the CDR3 is TGTGCCAGCACCCGGGGCGGGAGGGAGTCAGATGAGCAGTTCTTC. Its translation: CASTRGGRESDEQFF.

This rearrangement joins TRBV7-6 to TRBJ2-1; 10 bases fit TRBD2. The germline V gene has CDR1 SGHVS and CDR2 FNYEAQ. Trimming cost V 1 base and J 7 bases; bases outside gene matches: 4. The length of the CDR3 is 15 residues. CDR3 nucleotides: TGTGCCAGCAGCTTAGGGTCTAGCGGGGGAAATGAGCAGTTCTTC. It specifies CASSLGSSGGNEQFF.

The chain employs TRBV9 and TRBJ2-7, with 7 bases that match TRBD1. CDR1 is SGDLS, CDR2 YYNGEE, per germline. Trimming at V came to 4 bases and at J to 2 bases, leaving 9 bases not matched to a gene. This CDR3 is built from 15 residues. The CDR3 bases are TGTGCCAGCAGCCACTCGTGGGGACAGACCTACGAGCAGTACTTC. Protein: CASSHSWGQTYEQYF.